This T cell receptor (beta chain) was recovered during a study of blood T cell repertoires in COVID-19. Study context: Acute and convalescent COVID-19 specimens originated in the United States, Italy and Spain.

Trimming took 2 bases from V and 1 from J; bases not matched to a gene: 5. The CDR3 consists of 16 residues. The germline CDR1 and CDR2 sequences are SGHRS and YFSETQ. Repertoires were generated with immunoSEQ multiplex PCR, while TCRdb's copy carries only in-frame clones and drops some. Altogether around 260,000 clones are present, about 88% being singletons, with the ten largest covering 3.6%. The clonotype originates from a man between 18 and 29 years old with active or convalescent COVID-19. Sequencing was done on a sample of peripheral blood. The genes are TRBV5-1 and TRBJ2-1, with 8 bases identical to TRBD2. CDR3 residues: CASSFSLADSYNEQFF. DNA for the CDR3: TGCGCCAGCAGCTTTTCACTAGCGGATTCCTACAATGAGCAGTTCTTC.